This T cell receptor (beta chain) is from a study of human T cells and chemical hapten exposure. General observations from the study: The number of TCRs over 1 in 1000 frequency stayed unchanged after DPC. Expanded TCRs showed more large CDR3 clusters than pre-sensitization or healthy control sets.

This clonotype was seen ten or more times. Its target is not known. The time point was: pre-sensitization, week 0. Indicated treatment: therapeutic diphenylcyclopropenone sensitization with weekly scalp DPC. Each donor was an alopecia patient between 18 and 70 years of age who qualified for DPC. Original analysis: Samples had a median of about 96,000 TCRs, ranging about 20,000 to 750,000. TCRdb re-derived calls from the RACE reads in MiXCR, one entry per CDR3 protein. TCRdb assigned the V and J calls; the authors' analysis was not used. The sample shows 300,000 to 450,000 distinct CDR3 sequences, more than 4.5% of them seen only once. The sample consisted of whole blood, taken in connection with sensitization to the hapten diphenylcyclopropenone (DPC). This receptor was identified in a woman aged 45 to 65 with alopecia areata. Some clones in this sample may be carry-over from other donors' samples.

CDR3 amino acids: CSARLPGRTYNEQFF. As DNA, the CDR3 is TGCAGTGCTAGATTGCCGGGCAGGACCTACAATGAGCAGTTCTTC. V usage is TRBV20-1 and J usage is TRBJ2-1; D gene ambiguous. Germline lookup yields CDR1 DFQATT and CDR2 SNEGSKA (reference sequence). CDR3 length: 15 residues. Trimming shortened V by 2 bases and J by 2 bases, and 13 bases separated the two germline ends.